This T cell receptor beta chain was identified in a study of shared clonotypes between healthy human individuals. The wider study: Two women and a few men aged 18 to 49 served as donors.

Broader study findings: Clonotype sharing among donors was thought likely to change with sequencing depth. Naive CD4 clonotype sharing across a few donors was about 5.3%.

Some clones are missing from TCRdb's copy, which holds only in-frame ones; the method was immunoSEQ multiplex PCR. The sample lists about 2 million clones, about 95% occurring once. This CDR3 comprises 15 residues. Germline assignment: CDR1 MNHEY and CDR2 SVGAGI. V lost 0 bases and J 1 base, leaving 7 bases between the germline ends. Regarding this clone: Its specificity is not known.

Selected positively for CCR7 and CD45RO-negative, naive CD8 cells excluded terminally differentiated effector memory CD45RA+ cells. This clonotype was sampled from a man in his late teens or twenties in good health. J is TRBJ1-5 and V is TRBV6-5, with D uncertain. Sequencing used naive CD8+ T cells sorted from blood. DNA for the CDR3: TGTGCCAGCAGTTACTCGGTTCCGAGCAATCAGCCCCAGCATTTT. Its protein is CASSYSVPSNQPQHF.